The rows below give T cell receptor beta chains drawn from one sample of a study of beta chain features in type 1 diabetes. Only in-frame clones appear in the TCRdb table, and some are missing; sequencing was by immunoSEQ multiplex PCR. Here the sample spans some 270,000 clones, about a tenth being singletons. Specimen: naive CD4+ T cells from blood. The receptor set was obtained from a man between 25 and 39 years old with type 1 diabetes. Each CDR3 is given with its conserved first and last residue. Fields, in order: V gene, D gene, clone size, J gene, CDR3 DNA, CDR3 protein. The D gene is left open where the match is weak. Size tells how often a clone was seen (once, few, many) or the class of an expanded clone, and some rows leave it out.

V gene: TRBV30
D gene: -
clone size: -
J gene: TRBJ2-2
CDR3 DNA: TGTGCCTGGAGTAGAGGGACACCCGGGGAGCTGTTTTTT
CDR3 protein: CAWSRGTPGELFF

V gene: TRBV15
D gene: -
clone size: few
J gene: TRBJ2-5
CDR3 DNA: TGTGCCACCAGCAGAGACGGGATTGGGACCCAGTACTTC
CDR3 protein: CATSRDGIGTQYF

V gene: TRBV7-9
D gene: -
clone size: -
J gene: TRBJ2-2
CDR3 DNA: TGTGCCAGCAGCCGTAACACCGGGGAGCTGTTTTTT
CDR3 protein: CASSRNTGELFF

V gene: TRBV9
D gene: -
clone size: few
J gene: TRBJ1-1
CDR3 DNA: TGTGCCAGCAGCTTAGGAGGGGGCACTGAAGCTTTCTTT
CDR3 protein: CASSLGGGTEAFF

V gene: TRBV7-9
D gene: TRBD1
clone size: few
J gene: TRBJ2-7
CDR3 DNA: TGTGCCAGCAGCTTGAGGGACAGGGGAACCTACGAGCAGTACTTC
CDR3 protein: CASSLRDRGTYEQYF

V gene: TRBV7-2
D gene: TRBD1
clone size: few
J gene: TRBJ1-2
CDR3 DNA: TGTGCCAGCAGCTTAGGACAGGGATATGGCTACACCTTC
CDR3 protein: CASSLGQGYGYTF

V gene: TRBV18
D gene: -
clone size: few
J gene: TRBJ1-1
CDR3 DNA: TGTGCCAGCTCATTACAACAGGGAAGGGGCACTGAAGCTTTCTTT
CDR3 protein: CASSLQQGRGTEAFF

V gene: TRBV5-6
D gene: TRBD1
clone size: -
J gene: TRBJ1-5
CDR3 DNA: TGTGCCAGCAGCTTAGGGACAGGGGACAATCAGCCCCAGCATTTT
CDR3 protein: CASSLGTGDNQPQHF

V gene: TRBV20-1
D gene: -
clone size: -
J gene: TRBJ2-5
CDR3 DNA: TGCAGTGTAGTGAGTCAAGAGACCCAGTACTTC
CDR3 protein: CSVVSQETQYF

V gene: TRBV7-2
D gene: TRBD1
clone size: few
J gene: TRBJ2-5
CDR3 DNA: TGTGCCAGCAGCCTAACAGGGGTAGAGACCCAGTACTTC
CDR3 protein: CASSLTGVETQYF

V gene: TRBV5-4
D gene: -
clone size: few
J gene: TRBJ2-5
CDR3 DNA: TGTGCCAGCAGCGAGAAAGCCGAGACCCAGTACTTC
CDR3 protein: CASSEKAETQYF

V gene: TRBV5-1
D gene: TRBD2
clone size: -
J gene: TRBJ2-2
CDR3 DNA: TGCGCCAGCAGCAACGGACTAGCGGGGGACACCGGGGAGCTGTTTTTT
CDR3 protein: CASSNGLAGDTGELFF

V gene: TRBV9
D gene: TRBD1
clone size: -
J gene: TRBJ2-3
CDR3 DNA: TGTGCCAGCAGCGTGGGGACAGGGATGGATACGCAGTATTTT
CDR3 protein: CASSVGTGMDTQYF

V gene: TRBV9
D gene: -
clone size: few
J gene: TRBJ1-1
CDR3 DNA: TGTGCCAGCAGCGTAGAGGCGGTGAACACTGAAGCTTTCTTT
CDR3 protein: CASSVEAVNTEAFF

V gene: TRBV6-5
D gene: TRBD2
clone size: few
J gene: TRBJ2-3
CDR3 DNA: TGTGCCAGCCTCCGAACGCGGGGGGACACAGATACGCAGTATTTT
CDR3 protein: CASLRTRGDTDTQYF

V gene: TRBV4-2
D gene: TRBD2
clone size: few
J gene: TRBJ2-3
CDR3 DNA: TGTGCCAGCAGCCTCAAGAGGGGGACTAGCGGCGATACGCAGTATTTT
CDR3 protein: CASSLKRGTSGDTQYF

V gene: TRBV2
D gene: -
clone size: few
J gene: TRBJ2-3
CDR3 DNA: TGTGCCAGAATCCGGGACTCTAGCACAGATACGCAGTATTTT
CDR3 protein: CARIRDSSTDTQYF

V gene: TRBV4-2
D gene: -
clone size: -
J gene: TRBJ2-5
CDR3 DNA: TGTGCCAGCAGCCAATCAGACAGGCCCCAAGAGACCCAGTACTTC
CDR3 protein: CASSQSDRPQETQYF

V gene: TRBV11-2
D gene: TRBD1
clone size: few
J gene: TRBJ2-3
CDR3 DNA: TGTGCCAGCAGCCCCCGGGACAGGGGTCTCCGAAGATCAGATACGCAGTATTTT
CDR3 protein: CASSPRDRGLRRSDTQYF

V gene: TRBV9
D gene: TRBD2
clone size: -
J gene: TRBJ2-7
CDR3 DNA: TGTGCCAGCTTCAAAATGGCGGGGGTAGCCTCCTACGAGCAGTACTTC
CDR3 protein: CASFKMAGVASYEQYF

V gene: TRBV9
D gene: -
clone size: -
J gene: TRBJ2-3
CDR3 DNA: TGTGCCAGCAGCGATAAAGCGGGTAGCACAGATACGCAGTATTTT
CDR3 protein: CASSDKAGSTDTQYF

V gene: TRBV29-1
D gene: -
clone size: -
J gene: TRBJ1-4
CDR3 DNA: TGCAGCGTTCGAAGATCGGGTGAAAAACTGTTTTTT
CDR3 protein: CSVRRSGEKLFF

V gene: TRBV21-1
D gene: -
clone size: few
J gene: TRBJ2-1
CDR3 DNA: TGTGCCAGCAGCACGTACTACAATGAGCAGTTCTTC
CDR3 protein: CASSTYYNEQFF

V gene: TRBV9
D gene: -
clone size: few
J gene: TRBJ2-1
CDR3 DNA: TGTGCCAGCAGCGTAGAAGGTAGCCCAACGGGTGAGCAGTTCTTC
CDR3 protein: CASSVEGSPTGEQFF

V gene: TRBV19
D gene: TRBD1
clone size: -
J gene: TRBJ2-1
CDR3 DNA: TGTGCCAGTAGTATCTTCCGGACAGGTCGACATGAGCAGTTCTTC
CDR3 protein: CASSIFRTGRHEQFF

V gene: TRBV5-1
D gene: TRBD2
clone size: -
J gene: TRBJ2-3
CDR3 DNA: TGCGCCAGCAGTGGGGGGGTCACAGATACGCAGTATTTT
CDR3 protein: CASSGGVTDTQYF

V gene: TRBV7-3
D gene: -
clone size: -
J gene: TRBJ2-7
CDR3 DNA: TGTGCCAGCAGCCAACCAGGGCGCGAGCAGTACTTC
CDR3 protein: CASSQPGREQYF

V gene: TRBV5-1
D gene: TRBD2
clone size: -
J gene: TRBJ2-3
CDR3 DNA: TGCGCCAGCAGCGTGGAGCGGGGGGGTCCCCACACAGATACGCAGTATTTT
CDR3 protein: CASSVERGGPHTDTQYF

V gene: TRBV5-5
D gene: TRBD1
clone size: -
J gene: TRBJ2-1
CDR3 DNA: TGTGCCAGCAGCTTGGGGCCACAGGGGTACAATGAGCAGTTCTTC
CDR3 protein: CASSLGPQGYNEQFF

V gene: TRBV5-1
D gene: -
clone size: -
J gene: TRBJ2-1
CDR3 DNA: TGCGCCAGCAGCCCCAGCACAGGGAGCTCCTACAATGAGCAGTTCTTC
CDR3 protein: CASSPSTGSSYNEQFF